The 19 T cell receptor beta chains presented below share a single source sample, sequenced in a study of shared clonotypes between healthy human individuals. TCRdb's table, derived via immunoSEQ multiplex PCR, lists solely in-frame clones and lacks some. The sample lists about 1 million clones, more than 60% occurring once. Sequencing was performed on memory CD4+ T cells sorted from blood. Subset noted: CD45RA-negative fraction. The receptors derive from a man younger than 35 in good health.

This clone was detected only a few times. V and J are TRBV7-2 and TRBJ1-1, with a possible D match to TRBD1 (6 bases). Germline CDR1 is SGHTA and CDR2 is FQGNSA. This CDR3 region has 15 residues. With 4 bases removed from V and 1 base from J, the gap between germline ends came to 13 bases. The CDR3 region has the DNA TGTGCCAGCAGCTCCCGTCCACAGGGGAACACTGAAGCTTTCTTT. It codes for CASSSRPQGNTEAFF.

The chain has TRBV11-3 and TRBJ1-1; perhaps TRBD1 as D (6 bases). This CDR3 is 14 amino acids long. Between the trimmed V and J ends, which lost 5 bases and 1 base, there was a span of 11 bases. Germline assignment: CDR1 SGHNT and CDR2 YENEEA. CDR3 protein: CASSPGAGNTEAFF. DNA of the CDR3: TGTGCCAGCAGCCCAGGGGCGGGGAACACTGAAGCTTTCTTT.

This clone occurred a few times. The CDR3 loop is CASSNTGGTEAFF. DNA of the CDR3: TGCGCCAGCAGCAATACAGGGGGCACTGAAGCTTTCTTT. The V call is TRBV5-1, the J call TRBJ1-1, with 8 bases fitting TRBD1. Germline V CDR1 and CDR2: SGHRS, YFSETQ. This CDR3 contains 13 residues. V shed 4 bases, J shed 4 bases, and the junction held 3 bases outside the gene matches.

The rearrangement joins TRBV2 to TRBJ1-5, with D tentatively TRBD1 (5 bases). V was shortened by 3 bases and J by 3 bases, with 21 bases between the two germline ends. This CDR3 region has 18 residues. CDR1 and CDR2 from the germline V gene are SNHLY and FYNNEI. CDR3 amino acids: CASSEGGVLPPPNQPQHF. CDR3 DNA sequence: TGTGCCAGCAGTGAGGGGGGGGTTCTCCCGCCACCCAATCAGCCCCAGCATTTT.

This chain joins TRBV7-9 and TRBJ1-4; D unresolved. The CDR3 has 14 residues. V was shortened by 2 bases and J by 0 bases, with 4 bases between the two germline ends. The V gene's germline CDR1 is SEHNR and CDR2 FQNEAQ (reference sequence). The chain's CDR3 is CASSLSATNEKLFF. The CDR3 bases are TGTGCCAGCAGCTTATCGGCAACTAATGAAAAACTGTTTTTT.

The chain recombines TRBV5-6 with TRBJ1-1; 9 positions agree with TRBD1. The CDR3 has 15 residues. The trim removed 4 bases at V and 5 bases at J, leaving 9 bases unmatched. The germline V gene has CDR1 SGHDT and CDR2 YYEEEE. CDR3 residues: CASSPSRQGVTEAFF. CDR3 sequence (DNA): TGTGCCAGCAGCCCGTCCCGACAGGGGGTTACTGAAGCTTTCTTT.

The CDR3 coding sequence is TGCGCCAGCAGCTCGGGACAGAAGAACACTGAAGCTTTCTTT. It yields the protein CASSSGQKNTEAFF. The gene calls are TRBV5-1 and TRBJ1-1, with 7 bases fitting TRBD1. Germline CDR1 and CDR2: SGHRS and YFSETQ. CDR3 size: 14 residues. V shed 3 bases, J shed 1 base, and the junction held 3 bases outside the gene matches.

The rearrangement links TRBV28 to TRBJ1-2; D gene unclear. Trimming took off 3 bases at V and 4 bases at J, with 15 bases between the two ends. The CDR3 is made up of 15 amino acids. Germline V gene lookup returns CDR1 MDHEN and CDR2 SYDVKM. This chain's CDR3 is CASSFLSRQSYGYTF. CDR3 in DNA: TGTGCCAGCAGTTTTTTATCTCGACAATCCTATGGCTACACCTTC.

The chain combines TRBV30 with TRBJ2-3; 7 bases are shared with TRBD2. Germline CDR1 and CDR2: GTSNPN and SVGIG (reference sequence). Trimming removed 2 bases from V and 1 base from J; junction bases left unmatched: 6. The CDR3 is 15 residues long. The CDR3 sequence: CAWSMGGSGTDTQYF. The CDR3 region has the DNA TGTGCCTGGAGTATGGGGGGGAGTGGCACAGATACGCAGTATTTT. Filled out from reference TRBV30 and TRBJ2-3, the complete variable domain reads SQTIHQWPATLVQPVGSPLSLECTVEGTSNPNLYWYRQAAGRGLQLLFYSVGIGQISSEVPQNLSASRPQDRQFILSSKKLLLSDSGFYLCAWSMGGSGTDTQYFGPGTRLTVL.

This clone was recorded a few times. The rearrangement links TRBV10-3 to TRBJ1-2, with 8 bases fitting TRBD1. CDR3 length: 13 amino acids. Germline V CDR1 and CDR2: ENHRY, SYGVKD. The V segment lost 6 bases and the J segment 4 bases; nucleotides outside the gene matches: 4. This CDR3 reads CAISQDRVYGYTF. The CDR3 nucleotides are TGTGCCATCAGCCAGGACAGGGTCTATGGCTACACCTTC.

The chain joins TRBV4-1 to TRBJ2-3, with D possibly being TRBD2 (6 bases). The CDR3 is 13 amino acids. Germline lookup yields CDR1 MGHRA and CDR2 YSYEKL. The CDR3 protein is CATGRPSTDTQYF. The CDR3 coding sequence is TGCGCTACGGGGAGGCCAAGCACAGATACGCAGTATTTT.

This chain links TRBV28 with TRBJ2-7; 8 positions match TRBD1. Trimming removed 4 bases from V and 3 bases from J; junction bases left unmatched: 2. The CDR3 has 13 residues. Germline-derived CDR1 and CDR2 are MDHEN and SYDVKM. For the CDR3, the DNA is TGTGCCAGCAGTTATGGGACAGGCTACGAGCAGTACTTC. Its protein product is CASSYGTGYEQYF.

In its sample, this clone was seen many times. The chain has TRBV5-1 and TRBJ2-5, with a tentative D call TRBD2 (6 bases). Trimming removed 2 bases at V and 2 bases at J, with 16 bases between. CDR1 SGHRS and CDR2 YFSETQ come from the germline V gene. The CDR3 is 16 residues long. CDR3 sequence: CASSFGPAGKQETQYF. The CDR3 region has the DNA TGCGCCAGCAGCTTCGGGCCGGCGGGGAAACAAGAGACCCAGTACTTC.

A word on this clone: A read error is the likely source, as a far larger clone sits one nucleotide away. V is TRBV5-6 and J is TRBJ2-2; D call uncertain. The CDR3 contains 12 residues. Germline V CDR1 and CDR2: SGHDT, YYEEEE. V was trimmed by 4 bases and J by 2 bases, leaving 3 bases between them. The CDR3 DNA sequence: TGTGCCAGCAGCACCAACACCGGGGAGCTGTTTTTT. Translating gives CASSTNTGELFF.

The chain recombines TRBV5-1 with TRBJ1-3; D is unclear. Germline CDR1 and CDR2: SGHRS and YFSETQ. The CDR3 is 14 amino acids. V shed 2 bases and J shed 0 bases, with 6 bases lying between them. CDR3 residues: CASSFQPSGNTIYF. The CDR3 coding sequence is TGCGCCAGCAGCTTCCAACCCTCTGGAAACACCATATATTTT.

The CDR3 DNA reads TGTGCCAGCTCAACCGGGACTAACACAGATACGCAGTATTTT. Its translation: CASSTGTNTDTQYF. The chain is built from TRBV18 and TRBJ2-3, with 7 bases fitting TRBD2. Per germline, CDR1 KGHSH and CDR2 LQKENI. CDR3 size: 14 residues. The junction had 4 bases not matched to a gene; V was cut back by 5 bases and J by 2 bases.

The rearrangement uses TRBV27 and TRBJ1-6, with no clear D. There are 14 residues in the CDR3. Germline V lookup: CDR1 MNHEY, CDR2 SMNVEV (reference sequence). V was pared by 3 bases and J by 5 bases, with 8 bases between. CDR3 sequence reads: CASSLRRDNSPLHF. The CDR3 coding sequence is TGTGCCAGCAGTTTGAGGAGGGATAATTCACCCCTCCACTTT.

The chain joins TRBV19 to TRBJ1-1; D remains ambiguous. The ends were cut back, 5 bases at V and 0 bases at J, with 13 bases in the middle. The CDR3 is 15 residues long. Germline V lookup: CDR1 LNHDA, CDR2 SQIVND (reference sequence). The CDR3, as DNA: TGTGCCAGTAGTCCCCGGGGTCCCGTGAACACTGAAGCTTTCTTT. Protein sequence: CASSPRGPVNTEAFF.

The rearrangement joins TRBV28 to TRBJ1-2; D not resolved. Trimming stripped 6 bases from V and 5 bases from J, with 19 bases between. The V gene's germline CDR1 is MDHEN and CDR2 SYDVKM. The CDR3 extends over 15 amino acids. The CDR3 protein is CASSPPGKSFYGYTF. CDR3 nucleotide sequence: TGTGCCAGCAGCCCCCCCGGGAAGAGCTTTTATGGCTACACCTTC.